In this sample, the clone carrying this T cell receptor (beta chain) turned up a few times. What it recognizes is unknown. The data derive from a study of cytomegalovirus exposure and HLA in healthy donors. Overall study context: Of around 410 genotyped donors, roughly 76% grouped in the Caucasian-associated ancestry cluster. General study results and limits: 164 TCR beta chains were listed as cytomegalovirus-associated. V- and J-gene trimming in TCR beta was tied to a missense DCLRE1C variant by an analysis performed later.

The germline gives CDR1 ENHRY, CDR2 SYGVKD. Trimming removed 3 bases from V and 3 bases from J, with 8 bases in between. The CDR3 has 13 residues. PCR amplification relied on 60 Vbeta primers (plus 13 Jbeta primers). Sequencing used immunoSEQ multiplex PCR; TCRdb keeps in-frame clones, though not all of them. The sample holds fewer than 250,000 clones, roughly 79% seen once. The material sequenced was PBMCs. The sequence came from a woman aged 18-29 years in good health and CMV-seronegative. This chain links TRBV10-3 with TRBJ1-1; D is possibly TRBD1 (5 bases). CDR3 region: CAISDREHTEAFF. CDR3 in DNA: TGTGCCATCAGTGACAGGGAACACACTGAAGCTTTCTTT.